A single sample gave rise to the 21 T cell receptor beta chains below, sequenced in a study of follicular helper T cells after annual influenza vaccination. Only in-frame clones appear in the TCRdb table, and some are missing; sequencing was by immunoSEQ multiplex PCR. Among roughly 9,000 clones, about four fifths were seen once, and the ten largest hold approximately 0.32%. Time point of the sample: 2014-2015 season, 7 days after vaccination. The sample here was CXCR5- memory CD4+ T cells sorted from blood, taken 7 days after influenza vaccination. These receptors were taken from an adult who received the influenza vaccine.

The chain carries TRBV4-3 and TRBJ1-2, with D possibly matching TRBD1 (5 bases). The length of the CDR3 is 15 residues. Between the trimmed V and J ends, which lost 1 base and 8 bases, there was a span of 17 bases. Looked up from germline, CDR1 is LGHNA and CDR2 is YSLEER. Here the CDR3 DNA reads TGCGCCAGCAGCCAAGCCCACTCCGGGGGTGAGGGCTACACCTTC. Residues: CASSQAHSGGEGYTF.

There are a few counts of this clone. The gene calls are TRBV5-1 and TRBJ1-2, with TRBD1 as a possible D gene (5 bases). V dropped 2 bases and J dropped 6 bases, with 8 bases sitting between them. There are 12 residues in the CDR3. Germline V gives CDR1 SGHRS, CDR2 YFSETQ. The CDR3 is CASSFETDGYTF. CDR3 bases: TGCGCCAGCAGCTTTGAGACAGATGGCTACACCTTC. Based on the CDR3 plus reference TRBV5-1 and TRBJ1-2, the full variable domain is KAGVTQTPRYLIKTRGQQVTLSCSPISGHRSVSWYQQTPGQGLQFLFEYFSETQRNKGNFPGRFSGRQFSNSRSEMNVSTLELGDSALYLCASSFETDGYTFGSGTRLTVV.

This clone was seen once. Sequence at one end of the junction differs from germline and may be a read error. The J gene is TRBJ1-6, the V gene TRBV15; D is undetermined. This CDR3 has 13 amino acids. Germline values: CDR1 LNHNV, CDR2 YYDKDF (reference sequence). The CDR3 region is CATSRDMNSPPHF. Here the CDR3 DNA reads TGTGCCACCAGCAGAGATATGAATTCACCCCCCCACTTT.

CDR3 in amino acids: CASGLVADEAFF. The CDR3 DNA follows: TGTGCTAGTGGTTTGGTTGCGGATGAAGCTTTCTTT. The V and J genes are TRBV12-5 and TRBJ1-1; D gene unclear. With 0 bases removed from V and 7 bases from J, the gap between germline ends came to 6 bases. Germline loops: CDR1 LGHNT, CDR2 FRNRAP. CDR3 length equals 12 residues.

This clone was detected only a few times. The CDR3 DNA reads TGTGCCATCAGTGAGCGTAGCGGGGGTTCCACCGGGGAGCTGTTTTTT. Protein: CAISERSGGSTGELFF. The chain employs TRBV10-3 and TRBJ2-2; 9 bases align to TRBD2. The trim removed 2 bases at V and 4 bases at J, leaving 5 bases unmatched. The CDR3 covers 16 residues. The germline V gene encodes CDR1 ENHRY and CDR2 SYGVKD.

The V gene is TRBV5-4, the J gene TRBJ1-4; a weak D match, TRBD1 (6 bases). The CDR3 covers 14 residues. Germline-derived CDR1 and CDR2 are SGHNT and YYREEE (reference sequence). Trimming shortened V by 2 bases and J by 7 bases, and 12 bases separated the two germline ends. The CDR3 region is CASSLMGAAEKLFF. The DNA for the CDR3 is TGTGCCAGCAGCTTAATGGGGGCGGCTGAAAAACTGTTTTTT. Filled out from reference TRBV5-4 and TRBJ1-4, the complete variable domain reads ETGVTQSPTHLIKTRGQQVTLRCSSQSGHNTVSWYQQALGQGPQFIFQYYREEENGRGNFPPRFSGLQFPNYSSELNVNALELDDSALYLCASSLMGAAEKLFFGSGTQLSVL.

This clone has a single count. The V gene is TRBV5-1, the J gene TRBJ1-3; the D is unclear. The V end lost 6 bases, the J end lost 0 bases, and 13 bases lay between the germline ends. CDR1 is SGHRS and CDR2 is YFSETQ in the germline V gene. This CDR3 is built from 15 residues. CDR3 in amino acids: CASTRWGDSGNTIYF. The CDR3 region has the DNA TGCGCCAGCACTCGGTGGGGAGACTCTGGAAACACCATATATTTT.

Written as DNA, the CDR3 is TGTGCCAGCAGCTGGGCCGGGAGGGAAACCTACGAGCAGTACTTC. It translates to CASSWAGRETYEQYF. The chain carries TRBV5-5 and TRBJ2-7; TRBD2 matches 8 bases. The CDR3 runs to 15 residues. The V and J ends lost 3 bases and 2 bases, in that order; junction bases with no gene match: 7. Germline assignment: CDR1 SGHKS and CDR2 YYEKEE (reference sequence).

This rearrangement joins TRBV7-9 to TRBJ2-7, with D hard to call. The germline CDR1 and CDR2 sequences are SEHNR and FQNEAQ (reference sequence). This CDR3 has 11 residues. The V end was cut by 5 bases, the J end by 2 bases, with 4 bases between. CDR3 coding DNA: TGTGCCAGCAGCCTCACCTACGAGCAGTACTTC. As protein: CASSLTYEQYF.

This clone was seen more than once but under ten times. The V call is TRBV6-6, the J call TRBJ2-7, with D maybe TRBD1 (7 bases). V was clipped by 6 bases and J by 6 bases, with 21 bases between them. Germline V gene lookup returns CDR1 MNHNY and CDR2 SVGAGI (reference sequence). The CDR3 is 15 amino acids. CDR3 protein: CASRRLGGLTGEQYF. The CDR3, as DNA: TGTGCCAGCAGGAGACTAGGGGGCCTGACAGGCGAGCAGTACTTC.

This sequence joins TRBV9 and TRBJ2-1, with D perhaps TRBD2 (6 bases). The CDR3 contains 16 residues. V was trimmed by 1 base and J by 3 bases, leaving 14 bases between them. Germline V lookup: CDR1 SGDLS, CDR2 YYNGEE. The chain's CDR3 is CASSVSSGLRYNEQFF. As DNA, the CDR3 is TGTGCCAGCAGCGTATCCAGCGGGCTCCGCTACAATGAGCAGTTCTTC. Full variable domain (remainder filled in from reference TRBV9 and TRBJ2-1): DSGVTQTPKHLITATGQRVTLRCSPRSGDLSVYWYQQSLDQGLQFLIQYYNGEERAKGNILERFSAQQFPDLHSELNLSSLELGDSALYFCASSVSSGLRYNEQFFGPGTRLTVL.

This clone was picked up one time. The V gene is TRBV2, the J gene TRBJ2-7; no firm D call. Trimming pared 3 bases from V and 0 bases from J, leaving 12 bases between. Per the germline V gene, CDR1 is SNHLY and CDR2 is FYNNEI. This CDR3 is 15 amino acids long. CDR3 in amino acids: CASSDDRPSSYEQYF. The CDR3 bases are TGTGCCAGCAGTGACGACCGACCTAGCTCCTACGAGCAGTACTTC. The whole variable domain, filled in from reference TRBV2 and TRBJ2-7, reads EPEVTQTPSHQVTQMGQEVILRCVPISNHLYFYWYRQILGQKVEFLVSFYNNEISEKSEIFDDQFSVERPDGSNFTLKIRSTKLEDSAMYFCASSDDRPSSYEQYFGPGTRLTVT.

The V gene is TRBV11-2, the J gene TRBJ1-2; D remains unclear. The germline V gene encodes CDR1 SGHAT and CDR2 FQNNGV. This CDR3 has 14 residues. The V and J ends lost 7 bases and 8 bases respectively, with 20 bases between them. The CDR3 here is CASNSLWAGRGYTF. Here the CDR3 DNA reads TGTGCCAGCAACTCGTTGTGGGCAGGCAGAGGCTACACCTTC.

The chain's CDR3 is CASSLVGDTAGGGYTF. DNA of the CDR3: TGTGCCAGCAGCTTAGTAGGGGACACCGCCGGGGGTGGCTACACCTTC. The rearrangement joins TRBV7-2 to TRBJ1-2, with TRBD1 as a possible D gene (6 bases). Germline V gives CDR1 SGHTA, CDR2 FQGNSA. CDR3 size: 16 residues. Trimming stripped 1 base from V and 7 bases from J, with 19 bases between.

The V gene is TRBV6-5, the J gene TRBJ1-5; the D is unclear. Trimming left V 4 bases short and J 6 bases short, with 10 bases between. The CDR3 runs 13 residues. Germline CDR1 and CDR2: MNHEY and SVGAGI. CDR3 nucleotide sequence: TGTGCCAGCAGTTCGAAAGGTGGTCAGCCCCAGCATTTT. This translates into CASSSKGGQPQHF.

The CDR3 DNA follows: TGTGCCAGCAGCTTAGGGGTAATCTACGAGCAGTACTTC. This encodes CASSLGVIYEQYF. The chain employs TRBV7-9 and TRBJ2-7; no firm D call. Trimming shortened V by 1 base and J by 3 bases, and 7 bases separated the two germline ends. Germline CDR1 reads SEHNR; CDR2 reads FQNEAQ (reference sequence). There are 13 residues in the CDR3.

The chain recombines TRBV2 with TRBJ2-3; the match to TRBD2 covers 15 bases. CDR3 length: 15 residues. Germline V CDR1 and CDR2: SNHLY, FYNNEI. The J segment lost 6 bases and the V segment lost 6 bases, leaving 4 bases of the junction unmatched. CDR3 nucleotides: TGTGCCAGCAGCGGGACTAGCGGGGGGATCGATACGCAGTATTTT. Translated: CASSGTSGGIDTQYF.

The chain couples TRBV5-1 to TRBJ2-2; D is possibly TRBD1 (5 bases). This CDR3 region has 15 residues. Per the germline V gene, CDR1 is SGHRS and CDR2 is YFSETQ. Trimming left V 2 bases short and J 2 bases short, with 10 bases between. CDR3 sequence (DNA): TGCGCCAGCAGCTTACGGCAGGGAAACACCGGGGAGCTGTTTTTT. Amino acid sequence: CASSLRQGNTGELFF.

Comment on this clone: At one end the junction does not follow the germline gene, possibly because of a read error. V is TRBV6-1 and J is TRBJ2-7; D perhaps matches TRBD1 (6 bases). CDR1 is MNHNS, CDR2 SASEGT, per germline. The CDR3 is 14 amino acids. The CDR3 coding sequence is TGTGTCAGCACCTTCCGGGACAACACCTACGAGCAGTACTTC. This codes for CVSTFRDNTYEQYF.

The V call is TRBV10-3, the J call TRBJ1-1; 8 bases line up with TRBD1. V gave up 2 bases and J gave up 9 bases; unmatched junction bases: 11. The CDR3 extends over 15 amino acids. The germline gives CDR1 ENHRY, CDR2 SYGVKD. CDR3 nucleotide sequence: TGTGCCATCAGTGAGGATCGGCAGGGGGCCATCCAAGCTTTCTTT. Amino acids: CAISEDRQGAIQAFF.

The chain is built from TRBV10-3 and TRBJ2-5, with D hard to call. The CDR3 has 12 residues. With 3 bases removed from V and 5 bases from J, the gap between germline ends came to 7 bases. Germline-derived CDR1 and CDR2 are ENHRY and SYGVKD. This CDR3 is CAISEWLETQYF. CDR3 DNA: TGTGCCATCAGTGAATGGCTCGAGACCCAGTACTTC.